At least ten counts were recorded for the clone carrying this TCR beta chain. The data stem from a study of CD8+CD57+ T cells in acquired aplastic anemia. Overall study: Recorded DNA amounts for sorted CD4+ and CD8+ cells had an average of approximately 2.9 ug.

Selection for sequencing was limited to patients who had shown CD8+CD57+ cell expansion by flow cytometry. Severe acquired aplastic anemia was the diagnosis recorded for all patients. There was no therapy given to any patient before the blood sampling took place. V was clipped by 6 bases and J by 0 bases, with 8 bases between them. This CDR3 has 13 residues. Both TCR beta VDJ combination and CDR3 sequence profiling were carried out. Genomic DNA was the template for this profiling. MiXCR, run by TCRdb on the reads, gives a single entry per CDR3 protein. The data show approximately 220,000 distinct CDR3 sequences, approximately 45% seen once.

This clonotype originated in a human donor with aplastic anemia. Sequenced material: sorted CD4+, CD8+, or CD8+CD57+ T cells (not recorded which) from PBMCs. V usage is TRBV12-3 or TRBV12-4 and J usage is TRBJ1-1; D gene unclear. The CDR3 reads CASSYEVNTEAFF. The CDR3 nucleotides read TGTGCCAGCAGCTACGAGGTGAACACTGAAGCTTTCTTT.